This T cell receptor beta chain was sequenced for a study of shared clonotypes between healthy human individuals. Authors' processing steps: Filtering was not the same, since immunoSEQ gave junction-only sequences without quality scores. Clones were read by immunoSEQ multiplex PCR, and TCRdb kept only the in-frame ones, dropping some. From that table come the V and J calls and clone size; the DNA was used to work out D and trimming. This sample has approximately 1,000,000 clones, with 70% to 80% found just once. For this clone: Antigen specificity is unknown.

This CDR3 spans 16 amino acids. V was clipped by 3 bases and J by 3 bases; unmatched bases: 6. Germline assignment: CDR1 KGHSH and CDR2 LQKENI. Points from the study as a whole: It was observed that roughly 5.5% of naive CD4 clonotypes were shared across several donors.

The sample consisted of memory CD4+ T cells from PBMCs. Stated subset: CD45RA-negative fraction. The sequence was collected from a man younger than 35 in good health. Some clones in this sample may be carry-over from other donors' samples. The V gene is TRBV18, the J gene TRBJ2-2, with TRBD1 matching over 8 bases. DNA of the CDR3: TGTGCCAGCTCACCCGGACAGGGCGGTGACACCGGGGAGCTGTTTTTT. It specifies CASSPGQGGDTGELFF.